This T cell receptor beta chain was identified in a study of cytomegalovirus exposure and HLA in healthy donors. Study-wide context: Earlier, fewer than 130 million unique TCR beta sequences were recovered from around 180 million T cells by an analysis. Study observations and caveats: V segments that were indistinguishable, TRBV6-2 and TRBV6-3 among them, were omitted from analysis. There was a cluster of highly shared sequence variants that was likely a sequencing artifact.

The study ran its PCR with 60 Vbeta and 13 Jbeta primers. Assay used: immunoSEQ multiplex PCR; TCRdb lists only in-frame clones, some missing. The sample includes around 76,000 clones. To note about this clone: What it binds is not known.

The CDR3 is 15 amino acids. The germline CDR1 and CDR2 sequences are MNHEY and SMNVEV (reference sequence). J lost 1 base, V lost 5 bases, and 7 bases had no gene match. This TCR derives from a woman aged 60 to 75 in good health and CMV-seronegative. The chain is built from TRBV27 and TRBJ2-7, with 8 bases matching TRBD2. Material for sequencing was PBMCs. The DNA for the CDR3 is TGTGCCAGCAGTCTGACGGGACTAGGGTCCTACGAGCAGTACTTC. Its translation is CASSLTGLGSYEQYF.